This is a list of T cell receptor beta chains from one sample in a study of CD8 T cells in ankylosing spondylitis. In TCRdb, the 5' RACE reads were re-called with MiXCR into one record per CDR3 protein. The sample records around 440,000 distinct CDR3 sequences, about 15% being singletons. Sequenced sample: blood, either unsorted or a sorted T cell fraction (not recorded which). These receptors were taken from a male donor with ankylosing spondylitis. The CDR3 runs from the conserved cysteine through the conserved F or W. The D gene is left open where the match is weak. Expanded clones are given a class, and other clones once, few, many or no size at all.

d_call: NA; clone_size: NA; j_call: TRBJ2-2; v_call: TRBV12-3/TRBV12-4; cdr3_aa: CASSLAFRGGAGELFF; cdr3_nt: TGTGCCAGCAGTTTAGCGTTCAGGGGGGGCGCCGGGGAGCTGTTTTTT
d_call: TRBD2; clone_size: NA; j_call: TRBJ2-3; v_call: TRBV20-1; cdr3_aa: CSARPASGSKAAQDTQYF; cdr3_nt: TGCAGTGCCAGGCCGGCTAGCGGGAGTAAGGCGGCACAAGATACGCAGTATTTT
d_call: NA; clone_size: NA; j_call: TRBJ2-5; v_call: TRBV6-5; cdr3_aa: CATRWAETQYF; cdr3_nt: TGTGCCACCCGGTGGGCCGAGACCCAGTACTTC
d_call: TRBD2; clone_size: NA; j_call: TRBJ2-3; v_call: TRBV12-3/TRBV12-4; cdr3_aa: CASSFVSGGDFKQYF; cdr3_nt: TGTGCCAGCAGTTTTGTGAGCGGGGGGGACTTTAAGCAGTATTTT
d_call: NA; clone_size: few; j_call: TRBJ1-2; v_call: TRBV3-1; cdr3_aa: CASSQPGRVGTF; cdr3_nt: TGTGCCAGCAGCCAACCGGGCAGGGTGGGGACCTTC
d_call: TRBD1; clone_size: NA; j_call: TRBJ1-3; v_call: TRBV28; cdr3_aa: CASREQGPSGNTIYF; cdr3_nt: TGTGCCAGCAGGGAACAGGGGCCCTCTGGAAACACCATATATTTT
d_call: NA; clone_size: NA; j_call: TRBJ2-1; v_call: TRBV10-3; cdr3_aa: CAIMRELGNEQFF; cdr3_nt: TGTGCCATCATGCGGGAATTGGGCAATGAGCAGTTCTTC
d_call: NA; clone_size: NA; j_call: TRBJ1-1; v_call: TRBV29-1; cdr3_aa: CSVAQKNTEAFF; cdr3_nt: TGCAGCGTTGCACAGAAGAACACTGAAGCTTTCTTT
d_call: TRBD1; clone_size: few; j_call: TRBJ1-2; v_call: TRBV27; cdr3_aa: CASSLFGQGAGGYTF; cdr3_nt: TGTGCCAGCAGTTTATTTGGACAGGGGGCTGGAGGCTACACCTTC
d_call: NA; clone_size: NA; j_call: TRBJ2-6; v_call: TRBV6-1; cdr3_aa: CASSHRPTGANVLTF; cdr3_nt: TGTGCCAGCAGTCATAGACCCACTGGGGCCAACGTCCTGACTTTC
d_call: TRBD1; clone_size: NA; j_call: TRBJ1-5; v_call: TRBV29-1; cdr3_aa: CSVAGQGDQPQHF; cdr3_nt: TGCAGCGTTGCGGGACAGGGCGATCAGCCCCAGCATTTT
d_call: NA; clone_size: few; j_call: TRBJ2-6; v_call: TRBV20-1; cdr3_aa: CSARDSSGANVLTF; cdr3_nt: TGCAGTGCTAGAGACAGCTCTGGGGCCAACGTCCTGACTTTC
d_call: NA; clone_size: NA; j_call: TRBJ2-7; v_call: TRBV7-9; cdr3_aa: CASSSDKSYIYEQYF; cdr3_nt: TGTGCCAGCAGTTCCGACAAATCCTACATCTACGAGCAGTACTTC
d_call: NA; clone_size: few; j_call: TRBJ2-2; v_call: TRBV27; cdr3_aa: CASTLTRNTGELFF; cdr3_nt: TGTGCCAGCACCCTGACAAGGAACACCGGGGAGCTGTTTTTT
d_call: NA; clone_size: NA; j_call: TRBJ1-2; v_call: TRBV28; cdr3_aa: CASSSLPHKHGYTF; cdr3_nt: TGTGCCAGCAGTTCCCTCCCCCACAAGCATGGCTACACCTTC
d_call: NA; clone_size: few; j_call: TRBJ2-3; v_call: TRBV20-1; cdr3_aa: CSARETTSLGTQYF; cdr3_nt: TGCAGTGCTAGAGAGACCACTAGTTTAGGAACGCAGTATTTT